This entry features one T cell receptor beta chain sequence. Enrolment of Seattle patients took place during active infection, and they were followed longitudinally. Sequencing was performed with immunoSEQ multiplex PCR; in TCRdb, only in-frame clones are kept and a portion is missing. The table lists around 260,000 clones, around 81% of them singletons. The sample belongs to a study of blood T cell repertoires in COVID-19. In the study overall: From T cells, B-cell-depleted T cells, or PBMCs came the material, which was cDNA or gDNA.

V shed 6 bases and J shed 0 bases, with 15 bases lying between them. Germline CDR1 reads MDHEN; CDR2 reads SYDVKM. The CDR3 covers 16 residues. The V and J genes are TRBV28 and TRBJ2-1; possibly TRBD2 for D (5 bases). The source is an older person with COVID-19, enrolled during active disease. What was sequenced was peripheral blood. The CDR3 nucleotides are TGTGCCAGCAGCTCCCGGCGGGCGGACTCCTACAATGAGCAGTTCTTC. Protein sequence: CASSSRRADSYNEQFF. Drawing the rest from reference TRBV28 and TRBJ2-1, the complete variable domain is DVKVTQSSRYLVKRTGEKVFLECVQDMDHENMFWYRQDPGLGLRLIYFSYDVKMKEKGDIPEGYSVSREKKERFSLILESASTNQTSMYLCASSSRRADSYNEQFFGPGTRLTVL.